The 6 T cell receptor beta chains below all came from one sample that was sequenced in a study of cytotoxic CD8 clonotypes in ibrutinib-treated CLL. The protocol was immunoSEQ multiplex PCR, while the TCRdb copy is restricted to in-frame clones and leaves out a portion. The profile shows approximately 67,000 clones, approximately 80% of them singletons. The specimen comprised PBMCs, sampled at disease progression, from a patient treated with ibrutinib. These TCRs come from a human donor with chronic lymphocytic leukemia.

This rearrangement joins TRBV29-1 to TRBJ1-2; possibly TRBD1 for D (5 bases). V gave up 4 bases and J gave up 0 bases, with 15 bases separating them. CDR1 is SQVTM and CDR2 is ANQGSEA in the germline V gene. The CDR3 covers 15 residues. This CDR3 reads CSVAKGWEPNYGYTF. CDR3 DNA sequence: TGCAGCGTTGCTAAGGGGTGGGAGCCTAACTATGGCTACACCTTC.

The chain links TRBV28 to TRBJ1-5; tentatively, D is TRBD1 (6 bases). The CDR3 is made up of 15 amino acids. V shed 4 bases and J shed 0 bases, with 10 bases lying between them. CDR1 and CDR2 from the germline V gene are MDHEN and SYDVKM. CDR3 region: CASSSLQGSNQPQHF. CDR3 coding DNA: TGTGCCAGCAGTTCACTACAGGGTAGCAATCAGCCCCAGCATTTT.

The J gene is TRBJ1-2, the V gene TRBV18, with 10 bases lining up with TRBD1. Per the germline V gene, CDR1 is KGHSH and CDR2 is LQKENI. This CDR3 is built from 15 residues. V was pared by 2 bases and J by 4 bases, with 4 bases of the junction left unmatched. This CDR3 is CASSPGDRGGYGYTF. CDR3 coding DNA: TGTGCCAGCTCACCAGGGGACAGGGGAGGCTATGGCTACACCTTC. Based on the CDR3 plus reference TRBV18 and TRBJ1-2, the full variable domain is NAGVMQNPRHLVRRRGQEARLRCSPMKGHSHVYWYRQLPEEGLKFMVYLQKENIIDESGMPKERFSAEFPKEGPSILRIQQVVRGDSAAYFCASSPGDRGGYGYTFGSGTRLTVV.

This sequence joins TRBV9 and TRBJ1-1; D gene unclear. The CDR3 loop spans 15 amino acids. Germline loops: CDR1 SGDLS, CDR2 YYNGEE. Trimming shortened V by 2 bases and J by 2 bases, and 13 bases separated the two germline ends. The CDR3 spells CASSVSAFPNTEAFF. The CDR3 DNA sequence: TGTGCCAGCAGCGTCTCAGCGTTCCCCAACACTGAAGCTTTCTTT. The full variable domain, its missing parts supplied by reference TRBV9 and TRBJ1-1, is DSGVTQTPKHLITATGQRVTLRCSPRSGDLSVYWYQQSLDQGLQFLIQYYNGEERAKGNILERFSAQQFPDLHSELNLSSLELGDSALYFCASSVSAFPNTEAFFGQGTRLTVV.

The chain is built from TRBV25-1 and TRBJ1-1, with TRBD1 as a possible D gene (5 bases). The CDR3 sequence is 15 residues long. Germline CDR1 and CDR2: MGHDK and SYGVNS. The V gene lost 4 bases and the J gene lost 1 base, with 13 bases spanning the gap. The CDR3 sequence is CASSAHPGQNTEAFF. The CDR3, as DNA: TGTGCCAGCAGTGCGCACCCAGGACAGAACACTGAAGCTTTCTTT.

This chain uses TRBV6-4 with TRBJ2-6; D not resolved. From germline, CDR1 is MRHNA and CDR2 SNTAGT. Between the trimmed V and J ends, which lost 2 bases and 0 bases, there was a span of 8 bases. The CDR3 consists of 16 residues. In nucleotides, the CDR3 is TGTGCCAGCAGTGACGGGTGGTCCTCTGGGGCCAACGTCCTGACTTTC. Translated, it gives CASSDGWSSGANVLTF.